The 25 T cell receptor beta chains presented below share a single source sample, sequenced in a study of T cell responses to AZD1222 COVID-19 vaccine. Repertoires were generated with immunoSEQ multiplex PCR, while TCRdb's copy carries only in-frame clones and drops some. The sample lists around 130,000 clones; about 89% were seen once. The source material was peripheral blood, sampled 28 days after the second AZD1222 dose. Receptors were obtained from an adult who received the AZD1222 COVID-19 vaccine.

The gene calls are TRBV6-2 or TRBV6-3 and TRBJ2-7; a possible D gene is TRBD2 (5 bases). V dropped 5 bases and J dropped 2 bases, with 13 bases sitting between them. Germline V CDR1 and CDR2: MNHEY, SVGEGT. This CDR3 region has 14 residues. The DNA for the CDR3 is TGTGCCAGCAGTGGAAGCGGAGCTCCCTACGAGCAGTACTTC. This codes for CASSGSGAPYEQYF.

The J gene is TRBJ2-2, the V gene TRBV5-6, with 8 bases aligning to TRBD2. The CDR3 totals 16 residues. J was trimmed by 7 bases and V by 4 bases; bases with no gene match: 12. Germline-derived CDR1 and CDR2 are SGHDT and YYEEEE. The CDR3 here is CASSGGPGTRFGELFF. The CDR3, as DNA: TGTGCCAGCAGCGGGGGGCCCGGGACTAGGTTCGGGGAGCTGTTTTTT.

The genes are TRBV5-6 and TRBJ1-4; no definite D call. V shed 0 bases and J shed 3 bases, with 6 bases lying between them. The CDR3 runs to 14 residues. CDR1 and CDR2 from the germline V gene are SGHDT and YYEEEE. The CDR3 is CASSLVQSNEKLFF. CDR3 sequence (DNA): TGTGCCAGCAGCTTGGTTCAGTCTAATGAAAAACTGTTTTTT.

The genes are TRBV19 and TRBJ1-1; 9 positions match TRBD1. Germline-derived CDR1 and CDR2 are LNHDA and SQIVND (reference sequence). There are 14 residues in the CDR3. The V segment lost 9 bases and the J segment 5 bases; nucleotides outside the gene matches: 10. CDR3 residues: CASKKDRGFTEAFF. Written as DNA, the CDR3 is TGTGCCAGCAAAAAGGACAGGGGTTTTACTGAAGCTTTCTTT.

The chain joins TRBV6-5 to TRBJ1-2, with 9 nucleotides matching TRBD1. This CDR3 contains 13 residues. V shed 6 bases, J shed 10 bases, and the junction held 9 bases outside the gene matches. The germline V gene encodes CDR1 MNHEY and CDR2 SVGAGI. For the CDR3, the DNA is TGTGCCAGCAGCCAAGGGACAGGGACCCACTACACCTTC. Translating gives CASSQGTGTHYTF.

This chain links TRBV6-6 with TRBJ1-1, with D maybe TRBD1 (5 bases). The germline V gene encodes CDR1 MNHNY and CDR2 SVGAGI (reference sequence). This CDR3 spans 15 amino acids. V dropped 0 bases and J dropped 5 bases, with 13 bases sitting between them. The chain's CDR3 is CASSYSDGGGTEAFF. CDR3 DNA: TGTGCCAGCAGTTACTCCGACGGGGGGGGTACTGAAGCTTTCTTT.

This chain joins TRBV5-1 and TRBJ1-1; 8 bases fit TRBD1. The ends lost 7 bases at V and 3 bases at J; junction bases unmatched: 11. From germline, CDR1 is SGHRS and CDR2 YFSETQ. This CDR3 region has 15 residues. DNA for the CDR3: TGCGCCAGCTCCCGGACAGGGACTCGTGACACTGAAGCTTTCTTT. Protein sequence: CASSRTGTRDTEAFF.

The chain carries TRBV7-2 and TRBJ1-1, with D possibly being TRBD1 (5 bases). V was clipped by 5 bases and J by 10 bases, with 11 bases between them. The germline gives CDR1 SGHTA, CDR2 FQGNSA. This CDR3 is 11 amino acids long. The CDR3 loop is CASSEGTGAFF. The CDR3, as DNA: TGTGCCAGCAGCGAAGGGACCGGAGCTTTCTTT.

The chain joins TRBV5-6 to TRBJ2-6; D remains ambiguous. CDR1 is SGHDT, CDR2 YYEEEE, per germline. This CDR3 has 13 residues. V dropped 4 bases and J dropped 5 bases, with 7 bases sitting between them. This CDR3 is CASSRGRANVLTF. CDR3 nucleotides: TGTGCCAGCAGCCGTGGTAGGGCCAACGTCCTGACTTTC.

The chain combines TRBV6-2 or TRBV6-3 with TRBJ1-4, with D maybe TRBD1 (5 bases). CDR3 length: 15 amino acids. Deletions cut 6 bases from V and 2 bases from J, with 13 bases between. Germline CDR1 is MNHEY and CDR2 is SVGEGT. The CDR3 sequence is CASSPWGGTNEKLFF. The DNA of the CDR3 is TGTGCCAGCAGCCCTTGGGGGGGGACTAATGAAAAACTGTTTTTT.

The V call is TRBV30, the J call TRBJ1-4; D not certain. The CDR3 has 13 residues. Germline V gene sequence: CDR1 GTSNPN, CDR2 SVGIG (reference sequence). The germline V and J ends were trimmed by 1 base and 8 bases, with 11 bases remaining between them. In nucleotides, the CDR3 is TGTGCCTGGAGTGGGCTTTCGGCCGAAAAACTGTTTTTT. Translation: CAWSGLSAEKLFF.

V gene TRBV9 combines with J gene TRBJ2-2; TRBD2 matches 11 bases. The V gene's germline CDR1 is SGDLS and CDR2 YYNGEE. With V trimmed by 3 bases and J by 4 bases, 11 bases remained unmatched. There are 18 residues in the CDR3. The CDR3 region is CASSEGLAGWGLTGELFF. CDR3 nucleotide sequence: TGTGCCAGCAGCGAAGGACTAGCGGGTTGGGGGCTCACCGGGGAGCTGTTTTTT.

This clone appeared a few times. This chain links TRBV20-1 with TRBJ2-1; D not certain. The CDR3 has 11 amino acids. V lost 3 bases to trimming and J lost 9 bases, with 9 bases between them. Germline V gene data show CDR1 as DFQATT and CDR2 as SNEGSKA (reference sequence). DNA of the CDR3: TGCAGTGCTAGGAGTATGGCTGAGCAGTTCTTC. It yields the protein CSARSMAEQFF.

This chain joins TRBV7-2 and TRBJ1-2; TRBD1 aligns across 7 bases. Per germline, CDR1 SGHTA and CDR2 FQGNSA. The CDR3 length is 14 residues. Unmatched junction bases numbered 3, after V lost 5 bases and J lost 0 bases. The CDR3 spells CASSPQGSNYGYTF. The CDR3 bases are TGTGCCAGCAGCCCACAGGGGTCTAACTATGGCTACACCTTC.

J is TRBJ1-2 and V is TRBV7-2; no clear D. The CDR3 spans 12 residues. Germline CDR1 is SGHTA and CDR2 is FQGNSA. V was trimmed by 3 bases and J by 4 bases, leaving 6 bases between them. CDR3 nucleotides: TGTGCCAGCAGCTTCAGTTCCTATGGCTACACCTTC. Its protein is CASSFSSYGYTF.

The V call is TRBV25-1, the J call TRBJ1-6; D call uncertain. Deletions cut 6 bases from V and 8 bases from J, with 17 bases between. Germline lookup yields CDR1 MGHDK and CDR2 SYGVNS. The CDR3 sequence is 15 residues long. The CDR3 region has the DNA TGTGCCAGCAGCGAACTCTGGCCGGTGGATTCACCCCTCCACTTT. This gives the protein CASSELWPVDSPLHF.

The J gene is TRBJ2-5, the V gene TRBV2, with D unclear. The V gene's germline CDR1 is SNHLY and CDR2 FYNNEI. The CDR3 contains 13 residues. The V and J ends lost 4 bases and 5 bases respectively, with 11 bases between them. CDR3 DNA: TGTGCCAGCAGTGCGCTCCAATGGGAGACCCAGTACTTC. It translates to CASSALQWETQYF.

The CDR3 bases are TGTGCCAGCGAACCAACAGGGGGCAGCAATCAGCCCCAGCATTTT. This codes for CASEPTGGSNQPQHF. The rearrangement links TRBV2 to TRBJ1-5, with 9 bases identical to TRBD1. The CDR3 totals 15 residues. Germline lookup yields CDR1 SNHLY and CDR2 FYNNEI. Unmatched junction bases numbered 6, after V lost 8 bases and J lost 1 base.

The chain carries TRBV4-1 and TRBJ1-5; D is uncertain. There are 16 residues in the CDR3. V was shortened by 1 base and J by 2 bases, with 12 bases between the two germline ends. Germline V CDR1 and CDR2: MGHRA, YSYEKL. CDR3 in amino acids: CASSQAALLGNQPQHF. CDR3 bases: TGCGCCAGCAGCCAAGCGGCCTTGCTTGGCAATCAGCCCCAGCATTTT.

The chain links TRBV5-4 to TRBJ2-7; TRBD1 agrees at 8 bases. Germline V gene sequence: CDR1 SGHNT, CDR2 YYREEE (reference sequence). The ends lost 4 bases at V and 1 base at J; junction bases unmatched: 4. CDR3 length equals 14 residues. CDR3 nucleotide sequence: TGTGCCAGCAGCCAGGACAGGGAATCCTACGAGCAGTACTTC. It specifies CASSQDRESYEQYF.

The chain carries TRBV5-6 and TRBJ2-1; 8 bases fit TRBD2. After removal of 3 bases from V and 9 bases from J, the junction contained 14 bases not matched to a gene. Germline V lookup: CDR1 SGHDT, CDR2 YYEEEE. The CDR3 consists of 16 residues. CDR3 loop: CASSCPGLVMECEQFF. CDR3 DNA: TGTGCCAGCAGCTGCCCGGGACTAGTAATGGAGTGTGAGCAGTTCTTC.

The chain combines TRBV3-1 (or the pseudogene TRBV3-2) with TRBJ2-7; D is unclear. The CDR3 length is 11 residues. Germline CDR1 is LGHDT and CDR2 is YNNKEL (reference sequence). Deletions cut 3 bases from V and 7 bases from J, with 7 bases between. CDR3 sequence: CASSHVGEQYF. The CDR3 DNA follows: TGTGCCAGCAGCCACGTGGGGGAGCAGTACTTC.

There are a few counts of this clone. The chain couples TRBV18 to TRBJ1-5; unclear D gene. V lost 0 bases and J 2 bases, leaving 14 bases between the germline ends. Germline V CDR1 and CDR2: KGHSH, LQKENI. This CDR3 contains 17 residues. The CDR3 is CASSPPAALGGNQPQHF. CDR3 sequence (DNA): TGTGCCAGCTCACCACCGGCAGCCCTCGGTGGCAATCAGCCCCAGCATTTT.

This chain uses TRBV5-8 with TRBJ2-1; D may be TRBD1 (5 bases). V dropped 2 bases and J dropped 1 base, with 10 bases sitting between them. CDR1 and CDR2 (germline): SGHTS, YDEGEE. The CDR3 spans 15 residues. The CDR3 nucleotides are TGTGCCAGCAGCTTCCATCCAGGGTCCTACAATGAGCAGTTCTTC. Translation gives CASSFHPGSYNEQFF.

The V and J genes are TRBV11-3 and TRBJ2-5, with 11 nucleotides matching TRBD2. Germline V gene sequence: CDR1 SGHNT, CDR2 YENEEA. Unmatched junction bases numbered 3, after V lost 3 bases and J lost 9 bases. CDR3 length: 13 amino acids. The CDR3 region is CASSFGLAGPQYF. In DNA form, the CDR3 reads TGTGCCAGCAGCTTCGGACTAGCGGGTCCCCAGTACTTC.